Listed here are 7 T cell receptor beta chains from one sample, sequenced in a study of T cell responses to AZD1222 COVID-19 vaccine. This table comes from immunoSEQ multiplex PCR, and its TCRdb copy is limited to in-frame clones, with some not included. The repertoire includes 77,000 or so clones, around 89% of them detected once, and about a fifth sits in the top ten. Sequencing used peripheral blood, obtained on day 0 of AZD1222 vaccination. These TCRs come from an adult in good health.

The J gene is TRBJ2-2, the V gene TRBV2; 7 nucleotides align to TRBD1. Germline V gives CDR1 SNHLY, CDR2 FYNNEI. The CDR3 runs to 16 residues. J lost 3 bases, V lost 0 bases, and 4 bases had no gene match. The CDR3 sequence: CASSEAEQGYTGELFF. CDR3 coding DNA: TGTGCCAGCAGTGAAGCAGAACAGGGGTACACCGGGGAGCTGTTTTTT.

The V gene is TRBV27, the J gene TRBJ2-7, with D unresolved. The germline CDR1 and CDR2 sequences are MNHEY and SMNVEV (reference sequence). V was trimmed by 4 bases and J by 3 bases, leaving 7 bases between them. CDR3 length: 12 residues. CDR3 region: CASSSNRYEQYF. As DNA, the CDR3 is TGTGCCAGCAGTTCTAACCGCTACGAGCAGTACTTC.

The J gene is TRBJ1-6, the V gene TRBV5-1; D is possibly TRBD1 (6 bases). V lost 0 bases and J 9 bases, leaving 10 bases between the germline ends. The germline CDR1 and CDR2 sequences are SGHRS and YFSETQ. This CDR3 contains 14 residues. CDR3: CASSLEQGGSPLHF. In DNA form, the CDR3 reads TGCGCCAGCAGCTTGGAACAGGGAGGTTCACCCCTCCACTTT.

The chain joins TRBV6-2 or TRBV6-3 to TRBJ1-5; 8 bases fit TRBD1. V was clipped by 2 bases and J by 7 bases; unmatched bases: 4. The CDR3 spans 14 residues. Germline V gene data show CDR1 as MNHEY and CDR2 as SVGEGT. This CDR3 is CASSYRTGNQPQHF. The CDR3 coding sequence is TGTGCCAGCAGTTACCGGACAGGGAACCAGCCCCAGCATTTT.

The chain is built from TRBV5-1 and TRBJ2-7; 8 bases align to TRBD2. This CDR3 region has 15 residues. Germline V gene sequence: CDR1 SGHRS, CDR2 YFSETQ. The junction had 9 bases not matched to a gene; V was cut back by 4 bases and J by 3 bases. CDR3 amino acids: CASSPGGVQGYEQYF. Written as DNA, the CDR3 is TGCGCCAGCAGCCCGGGGGGGGTACAAGGCTACGAGCAGTACTTC.

V gene TRBV6-6 combines with J gene TRBJ1-3; the D is unclear. Per the germline V gene, CDR1 is MNHNY and CDR2 is SVGAGI (reference sequence). The CDR3 loop spans 16 amino acids. V was cut by 7 bases and J by 7 bases, with 23 bases left in between. CDR3 in DNA: TGTGCCAGCACACCCAGGATAGGGTGGAGTGGGAACACCATATATTTT. Translated: CASTPRIGWSGNTIYF.

The chain employs TRBV7-2 and TRBJ2-3, with no clear D. Trimming pared 3 bases from V and 1 base from J, leaving 11 bases between. The CDR3 spans 15 residues. Germline CDR1 SGHTA, CDR2 FQGNSA. Written as DNA, the CDR3 is TGTGCCAGCAGCTTCGAGCACTTGCGCACAGATACGCAGTATTTT. Amino acid sequence: CASSFEHLRTDTQYF.